These T cell receptor beta chains were read from a single sample in a study of T-cell memory formation after mild COVID-19. From the 5' RACE reads, TCRdb called clonotypes with MiXCR, one entry per CDR3 protein. The sample holds tens of thousands of distinct CDR3 sequences, approximately 9% seen once. The sequenced sample consisted of PBMCs or a T cell subset sorted from them (not recorded which). The receptors stem from a man aged 18 to 30 who had mild COVID-19 (a few samples of this study predate the infection). Cell type and time point are not known. CDR3s include the opening cysteine and the closing phenylalanine or tryptophan. The D gene is left open where the match is weak. Clone size is not always given. Where it is, it says once, few, many or a class for expanded clones.

abundance: few
d_gene: -
j_gene: TRBJ2-5
v_gene: TRBV5-1
CDR3nt: TGCGCCAGCAGCCAATCGGGCGCCCCACAGGAGACCCAGTACTTC
CDR3aa: CASSQSGAPQETQYF

abundance: -
d_gene: TRBD1
j_gene: TRBJ2-7
v_gene: TRBV2
CDR3nt: TGTGCCAGCAGTGTAGGGACAGGCTACTACGAGCAGTACTTC
CDR3aa: CASSVGTGYYEQYF

abundance: few
d_gene: -
j_gene: TRBJ1-1
v_gene: TRBV12-3/TRBV12-4
CDR3nt: TGTGCCAGCAGTTTACGATTAGGAGCTTTCTTT
CDR3aa: CASSLRLGAFF

abundance: few
d_gene: TRBD1
j_gene: TRBJ1-2
v_gene: TRBV6-5
CDR3nt: TGTGCCAGCAGTTACTCCGGGACAGGGGTCTATGGCTACACCTTC
CDR3aa: CASSYSGTGVYGYTF

abundance: -
d_gene: TRBD2
j_gene: TRBJ2-3
v_gene: TRBV7-3
CDR3nt: TGTGCCAGCAGCCGGGGACTAGCGGGAACAGATACGCAGTATTTT
CDR3aa: CASSRGLAGTDTQYF

abundance: -
d_gene: -
j_gene: TRBJ1-2
v_gene: TRBV28
CDR3nt: TGTGCCAGCTCTCAAGTCCTGGGGGCTCATGGCTACACCTTC
CDR3aa: CASSQVLGAHGYTF

abundance: many
d_gene: -
j_gene: TRBJ2-2
v_gene: TRBV7-6
CDR3nt: TGTGCCAGCAGCTTAGGAACAGGGATTACGGCGAGCACCGGGGAGCTGTTTTTT
CDR3aa: CASSLGTGITASTGELFF

abundance: few
d_gene: -
j_gene: TRBJ2-2
v_gene: TRBV27
CDR3nt: TGTGCCAGCAGTTTAGCCCGGGCCCCCCGCGGCGGGGAGCTGTTTTTT
CDR3aa: CASSLARAPRGGELFF

abundance: few
d_gene: TRBD1
j_gene: TRBJ2-5
v_gene: TRBV6-5
CDR3nt: TGTGCCAGCAGTCTACTCGCCCCGGGACAGGGCCCGGGACAAGAGACCCAGTACTTC
CDR3aa: CASSLLAPGQGPGQETQYF

abundance: many
d_gene: -
j_gene: TRBJ2-2
v_gene: TRBV12-3/TRBV12-4
CDR3nt: TGTGCCAGCAGGGTCCGGGACAAGGCCTACGGGGAGCTGTTTTTT
CDR3aa: CASRVRDKAYGELFF

abundance: many
d_gene: TRBD2
j_gene: TRBJ2-3
v_gene: TRBV10-3
CDR3nt: TGTGCCATCAGTGGTACTAGCGGGTCTCCAGATACGCAGTATTTT
CDR3aa: CAISGTSGSPDTQYF

abundance: few
d_gene: -
j_gene: TRBJ2-3
v_gene: TRBV11-2
CDR3nt: TGTGCCAGCAGCAAAAGTGGGGGGGCCGGTTCCACAGATACGCAGTATTTT
CDR3aa: CASSKSGGAGSTDTQYF

abundance: few
d_gene: -
j_gene: TRBJ1-5
v_gene: TRBV7-2
CDR3nt: TGTGCCAGCAGCCCCGGGACGGTCAATCAGCCCCAGCATTTT
CDR3aa: CASSPGTVNQPQHF

abundance: many
d_gene: -
j_gene: TRBJ2-5
v_gene: TRBV5-1
CDR3nt: TGCGCCAGCAGCTCCCAAGACGCCCAAGAGACCCAGTACTTC
CDR3aa: CASSSQDAQETQYF

abundance: few
d_gene: TRBD2
j_gene: TRBJ2-7
v_gene: TRBV10-3
CDR3nt: TGTGCCAGCCGGGGACTAGAAGACGAGCAGTACTTC
CDR3aa: CASRGLEDEQYF

abundance: -
d_gene: TRBD2
j_gene: TRBJ2-1
v_gene: TRBV9
CDR3nt: TGTGCCAGCAGCGTAGCAGGGACTAGTCTCCACAATGAGCAGTTCTTC
CDR3aa: CASSVAGTSLHNEQFF

abundance: medium-sized
d_gene: -
j_gene: TRBJ2-5
v_gene: TRBV5-6
CDR3nt: TGTGCCAGCAGCTTGTTCACAGAGACCCAGTACTTC
CDR3aa: CASSLFTETQYF

abundance: -
d_gene: -
j_gene: TRBJ1-2
v_gene: TRBV30
CDR3nt: TGTGCCTGGAGTGTAGCAGGAGGCGACTATGGCTACACCTTC
CDR3aa: CAWSVAGGDYGYTF

abundance: -
d_gene: -
j_gene: TRBJ2-3
v_gene: TRBV27
CDR3nt: TGTTCCAGCAGTATAAGGGGTCCTAGCACAGATACGCAGTATTTT
CDR3aa: CSSSIRGPSTDTQYF

abundance: -
d_gene: TRBD2
j_gene: TRBJ2-1
v_gene: TRBV5-4
CDR3nt: TGTGCCAGCAGCTTGGAGGCGGGGGGGTGGAATGAGCAGTTCTTC
CDR3aa: CASSLEAGGWNEQFF

abundance: -
d_gene: TRBD1
j_gene: TRBJ2-4
v_gene: TRBV15
CDR3nt: TGTGCCACCAGCCGGGACAGGGGGGAGAACATTCAGTACTTC
CDR3aa: CATSRDRGENIQYF

abundance: many
d_gene: -
j_gene: TRBJ2-1
v_gene: TRBV7-2
CDR3nt: TGTGCCAGCAGCCCCGCCGGGGTTGAAATCGATGAGCAGTTCTTC
CDR3aa: CASSPAGVEIDEQFF

abundance: few
d_gene: -
j_gene: TRBJ2-3
v_gene: TRBV6-5
CDR3nt: TGTGCCAGCAGTTACTCTGCAAATTGGAATACGCAGTATTTT
CDR3aa: CASSYSANWNTQYF

abundance: few
d_gene: -
j_gene: TRBJ2-7
v_gene: TRBV12-3/TRBV12-4
CDR3nt: TGTGCCAGCAGTTTTGGGGGAAGGAGGTCCGAGCAGTACTTC
CDR3aa: CASSFGGRRSEQYF

abundance: -
d_gene: -
j_gene: TRBJ2-3
v_gene: TRBV20-1
CDR3nt: TGCAGTGCTAGAGATTCCAGGGGGACTACTAGCACAGATACGCAGTATTTT
CDR3aa: CSARDSRGTTSTDTQYF

abundance: few
d_gene: -
j_gene: TRBJ2-7
v_gene: TRBV2
CDR3nt: TGTGCCAGCAGTGAGGGCCATTCTACCTACGAGCAGTACTTC
CDR3aa: CASSEGHSTYEQYF

abundance: few
d_gene: -
j_gene: TRBJ2-5
v_gene: TRBV2
CDR3nt: TGTGCCAGCAGTGAGAGTAAAGAGACCCAGTACTTC
CDR3aa: CASSESKETQYF

abundance: -
d_gene: -
j_gene: TRBJ1-3
v_gene: TRBV28
CDR3nt: TGTGCCAGCAGCCCGACGCCTAGAAACACCATATATTTT
CDR3aa: CASSPTPRNTIYF

abundance: few
d_gene: -
j_gene: TRBJ2-2
v_gene: TRBV9
CDR3nt: TGTGCCAGCGGAAGCGCGGACGGCCCGGGGGAGCTGTTTTTT
CDR3aa: CASGSADGPGELFF

abundance: few
d_gene: -
j_gene: TRBJ1-1
v_gene: TRBV15
CDR3nt: TGTGCCACCAGCAGAGACCTGGGGTGGGACACTGAAGCTTTCTTT
CDR3aa: CATSRDLGWDTEAFF

abundance: -
d_gene: -
j_gene: TRBJ1-6
v_gene: TRBV7-2
CDR3nt: TGTGCCAGCAGCGAGTACAGAGGGAATTCACCCCTCCACTTT
CDR3aa: CASSEYRGNSPLHF

abundance: few
d_gene: -
j_gene: TRBJ1-1
v_gene: TRBV3-1
CDR3nt: TGTGCCAGCAGCCAATGGCAGGGGAACACTGAAGCTTTCTTT
CDR3aa: CASSQWQGNTEAFF

abundance: many
d_gene: -
j_gene: TRBJ2-1
v_gene: TRBV15
CDR3nt: TGTGCCACCAGCAGAGTGGATCTAGCAGTCCTTAATGAGCAGTTCTTC
CDR3aa: CATSRVDLAVLNEQFF

abundance: -
d_gene: -
j_gene: TRBJ2-4
v_gene: TRBV7-3
CDR3nt: TGTGCCAGCAGTAACGAGGGAGAAAACATTCAGTACTTC
CDR3aa: CASSNEGENIQYF

abundance: -
d_gene: -
j_gene: TRBJ1-2
v_gene: TRBV11-2
CDR3nt: TGTGCCAGCAGCTTAGATCTGGGGGACGGGGGCTACACCTTC
CDR3aa: CASSLDLGDGGYTF

abundance: many
d_gene: TRBD2
j_gene: TRBJ2-3
v_gene: TRBV7-6
CDR3nt: TGTGCCAGCAGCATTAGCGGGGCTAGCACAGATACGCAGTATTTT
CDR3aa: CASSISGASTDTQYF

abundance: few
d_gene: TRBD1
j_gene: TRBJ1-2
v_gene: TRBV2
CDR3nt: TGTGCCAGCAGGAAGGACAGGGAGAATGGCTACACCTTC
CDR3aa: CASRKDRENGYTF